Presented here are 32 T cell receptor beta chains from one specimen sequenced in a study of metastatic and nonmetastatic thyroid tumors. All patients were treatment-naive before thyroid surgery. TCRdb called clones again from the PCR reads with MiXCR. The sample contains fewer than 70,000 clones, just under 30% of which appear only once. Source material: blood. All receptors come from a female donor with papillary thyroid cancer or a benign thyroid nodule (not recorded which). Some clones in this sample may be carry-over from other donors' samples.

The V and J genes are TRBV6-1 and TRBJ1-2; D may be TRBD1 (5 bases). The CDR3 extends over 15 amino acids. Deletions cut 0 bases from V and 6 bases from J, with 14 bases between. Germline lookup yields CDR1 MNHNS and CDR2 SASEGT. The CDR3 coding sequence is TGTGCCAGCAGTGAAGCGCAATACAGGCTCAATGGCTACACCTTC. It specifies CASSEAQYRLNGYTF.

CDR3 protein: CASSQTGVTETQYF. CDR3 DNA: TGTGCCAGCAGCCAGACAGGGGTCACAGAGACCCAGTACTTC. The chain recombines TRBV14 with TRBJ2-5; 8 bases are shared with TRBD1. CDR1 is SGHDN, CDR2 FVKESK, per germline. CDR3 length: 14 residues. V trimming: 3 bases; J trimming: 4 bases; junction bases outside the gene matches: 4.

The chain couples TRBV28 to TRBJ2-7; D gene uncertain. The germline V gene encodes CDR1 MDHEN and CDR2 SYDVKM. The CDR3 contains 15 residues. V was clipped by 7 bases and J by 4 bases, with 20 bases between them. CDR3 in DNA: TGTGCCAGCAAACTGGGGTCTATCTTCTCATACGAGCAGTACTTC. It codes for CASKLGSIFSYEQYF.

This clone was seen only a few times. The V gene is TRBV15, the J gene TRBJ2-7, with D tentatively TRBD1 (8 bases). Germline assignment: CDR1 LNHNV and CDR2 YYDKDF (reference sequence). The CDR3 is made up of 17 amino acids. V lost 0 bases and J lost 5, with 20 bases in between. The chain's CDR3 is CATSREGPGQGGDEQYF. CDR3 bases: TGTGCCACCAGCAGAGAAGGGCCCGGACAGGGAGGGGACGAGCAGTACTTC.

This clone has a handful of counts. The chain joins TRBV10-1 to TRBJ2-3; TRBD2 matches 8 bases. The CDR3 runs 15 residues. Unmatched junction bases numbered 8, after V lost 8 bases and J lost 1 base. Germline CDR1 and CDR2: WNHNN and SYGVQD (reference sequence). DNA of the CDR3: TGCGCCAGCCCTTTACGGGAGGGGGGCACAGATACGCAGTATTTT. Translation: CASPLREGGTDTQYF.

This clone showed up many times. This chain joins TRBV12-3 or TRBV12-4 and TRBJ2-1; TRBD1 matches at 7 bases. The CDR3 extends over 13 amino acids. The J segment lost 8 bases and the V segment lost 5 bases, leaving 6 bases of the junction unmatched. The CDR3 spells CASSDRQGDEQFF. CDR3 in DNA: TGTGCCAGCAGTGATAGACAGGGAGATGAGCAGTTCTTC.

This clone was seen a handful of times. The CDR3 ends on some other residue instead of the conserved phenylalanine or tryptophan, so this is likely a read error. The DNA is left out, because the CDR3 cannot be placed on it with certainty; the CDR3 is given as TCRdb lists it. J is TRBJ2-5 and V is TRBV12-3 or TRBV12-4; the table names TRBD2, a call not compared with the DNA. The CDR3 comprises 8 residues, both ends counted. The CDR3 protein is CASSFRRD.

Only a few counts were recorded for this clone. This chain uses TRBV6-1 with TRBJ1-6, with unresolved D. The CDR3 runs to 14 residues. Germline assignment: CDR1 MNHNS and CDR2 SASEGT. V lost 5 bases and J 9 bases, leaving 14 bases between the germline ends. Written as DNA, the CDR3 is TGTGCCAGCAGTCGCGACATCTTCATTTCACCCCTCCACTTT. Protein product: CASSRDIFISPLHF.

This clone occurred a few times. The V call is TRBV6-1, the J call TRBJ1-1; D unclear. The V gene lost 4 bases and the J gene lost 1 base, with 7 bases spanning the gap. The CDR3 spans 13 residues. Germline V gene lookup returns CDR1 MNHNS and CDR2 SASEGT. CDR3 nucleotide sequence: TGTGCCAGCAGTGTAAAAGGGAACACTGAAGCTTTCTTT. Translated: CASSVKGNTEAFF.

The gene calls are TRBV19 and TRBJ1-3; no firm D call. Germline loops: CDR1 LNHDA, CDR2 SQIVND (reference sequence). This CDR3 region has 12 residues. V gave up 7 bases and J gave up 4 bases, with 8 bases separating them. CDR3 amino acids: CASIAEGNTIYF. The CDR3 DNA follows: TGTGCCAGTATCGCCGAGGGAAACACCATATATTTT.

By share, this clone counts as medium-sized. The V call is TRBV7-3, the J call TRBJ1-2; 10 bases are shared with TRBD1. Germline trimming cut 5 bases from V and 8 bases from J; bases unmatched to any gene: 11. The CDR3 spans 15 residues. In germline, CDR1 is SGHTA, CDR2 FQGTGA. The CDR3 spells CASSLTSGTGEGYTF. DNA of the CDR3: TGTGCCAGCAGCCTTACCTCCGGGACAGGGGAAGGCTACACCTTC. Drawing the rest from reference TRBV7-3 and TRBJ1-2, the complete variable domain is GAGVSQTPSNKVTEKGKYVELRCDPISGHTALYWYRQSLGQGPEFLIYFQGTGAADDSGLPNDRFFAVRPEGSVSTLKIQRTERGDSAVYLCASSLTSGTGEGYTFGSGTRLTVV.

This clone has only a few counts. V usage is TRBV6-1 and J usage is TRBJ2-3; 10 nucleotides line up with TRBD1. With V trimmed by 5 bases and J by 0 bases, 5 bases remained unmatched. CDR1 MNHNS and CDR2 SASEGT come from the germline V gene. The CDR3 is made up of 16 amino acids. This CDR3 is CASSRQGARSTDTQYF. The CDR3 region has the DNA TGTGCCAGCAGTCGACAGGGGGCGAGAAGCACAGATACGCAGTATTTT.

A single count supports this clone. The CDR3 nucleotides read TGCAGTGCTAGAGACCTCACAGGGTACACTGAAGCTTTCTTT. Translating gives CSARDLTGYTEAFF. The chain employs TRBV20-1 and TRBJ1-1; D is possibly TRBD1 (6 bases). V was shortened by 0 bases and J by 3 bases, with 11 bases between the two germline ends. CDR3 length equals 14 residues. The germline CDR1 and CDR2 sequences are DFQATT and SNEGSKA (reference sequence).

There are a few counts of this clone. The V call is TRBV6-1, the J call TRBJ2-7; TRBD1 agrees at 9 bases. The length of the CDR3 is 13 residues. The trim removed 6 bases at V and 5 bases at J, leaving 5 bases unmatched. CDR1 is MNHNS, CDR2 SASEGT, per germline. CDR3 sequence (DNA): TGTGCCAGCAGGGACAGGGGTGTCGACGAGCAGTACTTC. Translating it yields CASRDRGVDEQYF.

The V gene is TRBV19, the J gene TRBJ1-5, with a tentative D call TRBD1 (6 bases). From germline, CDR1 is LNHDA and CDR2 SQIVND (reference sequence). The CDR3 covers 15 residues. The V gene lost 7 bases and the J gene lost 0 bases, with 13 bases spanning the gap. CDR3 residues: CASKLDSISNQPQHF. Here the CDR3 DNA reads TGTGCCAGTAAGTTGGACAGCATTAGCAATCAGCCCCAGCATTTT. The full variable domain, with the rest looked up from reference TRBV19 and TRBJ1-5, is DGGITQSPKYLFRKEGQNVTLSCEQNLNHDAMYWYRQDPGQGLRLIYYSQIVNDFQKGDIAEGYSVSREKKESFPLTVTSAQKNPTAFYLCASKLDSISNQPQHFGDGTRLSIL.

This clone occurred once. The chain carries TRBV7-9 and TRBJ2-7, with 7 positions matching TRBD1. V was clipped by 6 bases and J by 5 bases; unmatched bases: 13. The CDR3 length is 15 residues. Per germline, CDR1 SEHNR and CDR2 FQNEAQ (reference sequence). CDR3 loop: CASSSIWGQRHEQYF. CDR3 DNA sequence: TGTGCCAGCAGTTCTATATGGGGACAGCGCCACGAGCAGTACTTC.

This clone is categorized as medium-sized (0.01 to 0.1%). The chain links TRBV15 to TRBJ2-7; D call uncertain. The CDR3 is 15 residues long. Trimming took off 3 bases at V and 1 base at J, with 13 bases between the two ends. CDR1 and CDR2 (germline): LNHNV, YYDKDF (reference sequence). CDR3 DNA: TGTGCCACCAGCAGCGCGGTCTTCTTTTCCTACGAGCAGTACTTC. Translating gives CATSSAVFFSYEQYF.

The sample holds a few counts of this clone. The rearrangement joins TRBV11-2 to TRBJ2-1; D is undetermined. Trimming took 0 bases from V and 1 from J, leaving 7 bases between them. This CDR3 comprises 15 residues. CDR1 is SGHAT, CDR2 FQNNGV, per germline. As DNA, the CDR3 is TGTGCCAGCAGCTTAGACGCAAATTCCTACAATGAGCAGTTCTTC. It translates to CASSLDANSYNEQFF.

This clone came up once. The V call is TRBV30, the J call TRBJ1-1, with 9 bases lining up with TRBD1. CDR3 size: 14 residues. V was clipped by 3 bases and J by 5 bases; unmatched bases: 7. CDR1 and CDR2 (germline): GTSNPN, SVGIG (reference sequence). The CDR3 DNA reads as TGTGCCTGGAGGGGACAGGGCTTTCGGACTGAAGCTTTCTTT. Encoded protein: CAWRGQGFRTEAFF.

This chain joins TRBV27 and TRBJ1-5, with unresolved D. With 6 bases removed from V and 1 base from J, the gap between germline ends came to 13 bases. This CDR3 region has 15 residues. CDR1 is MNHEY and CDR2 is SMNVEV in the germline V gene (reference sequence). CDR3 amino acids: CASRPLGSSNQPQHF. The DNA for the CDR3 is TGTGCCAGCAGACCTCTGGGGTCGAGCAATCAGCCCCAGCATTTT.

This rearrangement joins TRBV4-2 to TRBJ2-7; 13 nucleotides match TRBD2. This CDR3 is 15 amino acids long. The germline V gene encodes CDR1 LGHNA and CDR2 YNFKEQ. Trimming at V came to 5 bases and at J to 2 bases, leaving 3 bases not matched to a gene. This CDR3 reads CASSSGLAGAYEQYF. The CDR3 bases are TGTGCCAGCAGCTCTGGACTAGCGGGAGCCTACGAGCAGTACTTC.

The rearrangement uses TRBV6-5 and TRBJ1-1, with D possibly matching TRBD1 (5 bases). V lost 2 bases to trimming and J lost 7 bases, with 14 bases between them. Germline V gene lookup returns CDR1 MNHEY and CDR2 SVGAGI. The CDR3 length is 14 residues. CDR3 sequence reads: CASSYGISGGEAFF. For the CDR3, the DNA is TGTGCCAGCAGTTACGGTATTTCGGGGGGTGAAGCTTTCTTT.

The V and J genes are TRBV5-1 and TRBJ1-3; TRBD1 is a possible D gene (5 bases). Trimming took 0 bases from V and 4 from J, leaving 5 bases between them. This CDR3 contains 13 residues. Germline V lookup: CDR1 SGHRS, CDR2 YFSETQ. CDR3 DNA: TGCGCCAGCAGCTTGGACAGGGGAAACACCATATATTTT. This sequence encodes CASSLDRGNTIYF.

This clone was detected only a few times. V and J are TRBV12-3 or TRBV12-4 and TRBJ1-4; D is possibly TRBD1 (5 bases). The germline V and J ends were trimmed by 7 bases and 10 bases, with 10 bases remaining between them. CDR3 length: 11 residues. CDR3 sequence (DNA): TGTGCCAGCACCCAGGGTGGAAAACTGTTTTTT. Translation gives CASTQGGKLFF.

This rearrangement joins TRBV18 to TRBJ1-6; 7 bases align to TRBD1. The ends lost 3 bases at V and 6 bases at J; junction bases unmatched: 5. CDR3 size: 15 residues. CDR1 is KGHSH and CDR2 is LQKENI in the germline V gene. The CDR3 reads CASSPRDSPNSPLHF. DNA for the CDR3: TGTGCCAGCTCACCGAGGGACAGTCCTAATTCACCCCTCCACTTT.

The rearrangement joins TRBV4-1 to TRBJ2-7, with D maybe TRBD2 (5 bases). Germline V gene lookup returns CDR1 MGHRA and CDR2 YSYEKL. CDR3 length: 16 residues. Trimming shortened V by 0 bases and J by 1 base, and 13 bases separated the two germline ends. This chain's CDR3 is CASSQEIGIRSYEQYF. In DNA form, the CDR3 reads TGCGCCAGCAGCCAAGAGATCGGGATTCGATCCTACGAGCAGTACTTC.

This clone turned up a few times. The V call is TRBV15, the J call TRBJ2-1; unclear D gene. This CDR3 contains 16 residues. Trimming stripped 5 bases from V and 0 bases from J, with 14 bases between. Germline CDR1 LNHNV, CDR2 YYDKDF (reference sequence). CDR3 in DNA: TGTGCCACCAGCTTAGAGATGTTAATCTCCTACAATGAGCAGTTCTTC. Amino acid sequence: CATSLEMLISYNEQFF.

The chain is built from TRBV5-1 and TRBJ1-2; 8 bases align to TRBD1. Trimming removed 2 bases from V and 8 bases from J; junction bases left unmatched: 5. The CDR3 covers 13 residues. The germline gives CDR1 SGHRS, CDR2 YFSETQ. The DNA for the CDR3 is TGCGCCAGCAGCTTTGAGACAGGGGAAGGCTACACCTTC. Amino acids: CASSFETGEGYTF.

This clone was seen at least ten times. The chain uses TRBV2 and TRBJ1-4; 7 nucleotides match TRBD1. CDR1 is SNHLY, CDR2 FYNNEI, per germline. This CDR3 contains 14 residues. The J segment lost 3 bases and the V segment lost 6 bases, leaving 4 bases of the junction unmatched. CDR3 in DNA: TGTGCCAGCAGACCAACAGGGGCTAATGAAAAACTGTTTTTT. It translates to CASRPTGANEKLFF.

This clone was detected only a few times. V gene TRBV12-3 or TRBV12-4 combines with J gene TRBJ2-1, with 7 bases that match TRBD1. This CDR3 contains 12 residues. V was clipped by 5 bases and J by 8 bases; unmatched bases: 3. The CDR3 here is CASSDRVDEQFF. As DNA, the CDR3 is TGTGCCAGCAGTGACAGGGTTGATGAGCAGTTCTTC.

The genes are TRBV19 and TRBJ1-1; no reliable D call. Germline V gene data show CDR1 as LNHDA and CDR2 as SQIVND (reference sequence). This CDR3 has 14 amino acids. The V end lost 4 bases, the J end lost 3 bases, and 12 bases lay between the germline ends. In DNA, the CDR3 is TGTGCCAGTAGTAGGTTTTCCGTCCACACTGAAGCTTTCTTT. It is translated as CASSRFSVHTEAFF.

This clone has only a few counts. V gene TRBV6-1 combines with J gene TRBJ1-1; D unclear. Between the trimmed V and J ends, which lost 9 bases and 1 base, there was a span of 12 bases. This CDR3 contains 13 residues. Per germline, CDR1 MNHNS and CDR2 SASEGT. CDR3 sequence (DNA): TGTGCCAGTGGGCGGGTGGGGAACACTGAAGCTTTCTTT. Translation gives CASGRVGNTEAFF.